Reported below is one T cell receptor (beta chain). This sample is drawn from a study of OX40 agonist ivuxolimab in advanced cancers. Clones were sequenced by immunoSEQ multiplex PCR, and TCRdb holds only the in-frame ones, with some missing. The sample records tens of thousands of clones, 86% being singletons. This TCR was recovered from an adult with an advanced solid tumor such as melanoma, head and neck, liver or kidney cancer. The sample in question was CD4+ or CD8+ T cells sorted from blood, obtained in a trial of the OX40 agonist ivuxolimab.

CDR3 loop: CASGSPSDEQFF. CDR3 nucleotides: TGTGCTAGTGGTTCCCCCTCGGATGAGCAGTTCTTC. The chain links TRBV12-5 to TRBJ2-1; D is unresolved. V lost 4 bases to trimming and J lost 8 bases, with 9 bases between them. This CDR3 spans 12 amino acids. Germline V CDR1 and CDR2: LGHNT, FRNRAP.